This entry describes one TCR beta chain. The target antigen is unknown. The CDR3 runs to 13 residues. V lost 5 bases, J lost 0 bases, and 5 bases lay in between. Germline lookup yields CDR1 MGHRA and CDR2 YSYEKL. The study ran its PCR with 60 Vbeta and 13 Jbeta primers. Sequenced by immunoSEQ multiplex PCR; TCRdb stores in-frame clones only, minus some. This table has about 61,000 clones, approximately 87% appearing once. The sample originates from a study of cytomegalovirus exposure and HLA in healthy donors. Study in general: From 150 million to 200 million T cells, an earlier analysis saw around 120 million unique TCR beta sequences.

Those who donated were healthy bone marrow donors. Study-level results: Several of the most significant clusters were apparently associated with common viral pathogens in a later analysis.

The sample comprised PBMCs. This TCR was recovered from a man aged 18 to 35 in good health and CMV-seronegative. The chain uses TRBV4-1 and TRBJ1-3; D is ambiguous. CDR3 amino acids: CASSTSSGNTIYF. CDR3 nucleotides: TGCGCCAGCAGCACGAGCTCTGGAAACACCATATATTTT.